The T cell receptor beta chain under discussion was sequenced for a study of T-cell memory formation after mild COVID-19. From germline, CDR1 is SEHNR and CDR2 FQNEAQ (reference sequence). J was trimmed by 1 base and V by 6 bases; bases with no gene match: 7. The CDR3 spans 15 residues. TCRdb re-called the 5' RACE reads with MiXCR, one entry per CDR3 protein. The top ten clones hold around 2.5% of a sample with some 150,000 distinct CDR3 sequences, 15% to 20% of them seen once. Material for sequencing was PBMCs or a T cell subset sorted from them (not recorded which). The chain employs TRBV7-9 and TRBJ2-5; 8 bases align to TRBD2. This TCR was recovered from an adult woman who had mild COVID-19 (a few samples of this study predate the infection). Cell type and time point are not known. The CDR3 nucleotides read TGTGCCAGCAGTTGGGGTAGCGGGGCCCAAGAGACCCAGTACTTC. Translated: CASSWGSGAQETQYF.